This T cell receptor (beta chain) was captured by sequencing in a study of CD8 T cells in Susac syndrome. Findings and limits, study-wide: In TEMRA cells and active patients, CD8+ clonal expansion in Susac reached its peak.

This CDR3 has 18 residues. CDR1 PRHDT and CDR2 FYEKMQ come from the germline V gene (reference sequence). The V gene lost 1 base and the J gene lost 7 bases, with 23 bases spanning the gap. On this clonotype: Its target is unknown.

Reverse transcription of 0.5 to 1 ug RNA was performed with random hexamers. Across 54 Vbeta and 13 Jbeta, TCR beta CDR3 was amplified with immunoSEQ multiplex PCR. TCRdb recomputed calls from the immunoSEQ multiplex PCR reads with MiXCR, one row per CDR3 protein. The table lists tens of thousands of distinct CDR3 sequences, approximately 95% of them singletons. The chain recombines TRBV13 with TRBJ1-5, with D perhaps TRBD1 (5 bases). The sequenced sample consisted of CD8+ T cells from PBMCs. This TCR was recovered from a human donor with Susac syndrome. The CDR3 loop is CASSLVRQGRGRSQPQHF. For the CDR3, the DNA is TGTGCCAGCAGCTTAGTTAGGCAGGGTCGGGGTCGGAGCCAGCCCCAGCATTTT.